Below, 23 T cell receptor beta chains from the same sample are listed, as sequenced in a study of CD8+ T cells in alopecia areata. RNA extraction and reverse transcription yielded cDNA as sequencing template. Data came from immunoSEQ multiplex PCR; TCRdb stores just in-frame clones and leaves some out. The sample shows nearly 95,000 clones, just over 70% of them seen only once. The treatment was: oral pan-JAK inhibitor, 5-10 mg twice daily. The sequences come from CD8+ T cells sorted from blood, collected around week 44, from a patient treated with tofacitinib. The receptors come from a human donor with alopecia areata.

CDR3 sequence reads: CASSLVGNQPQHF. DNA for the CDR3: TGCGCCAGCAGCTTGGTAGGTAATCAGCCCCAGCATTTT. The chain combines TRBV5-1 with TRBJ1-5; D uncertain. The V gene's germline CDR1 is SGHRS and CDR2 YFSETQ. The CDR3 runs 13 residues. Trimming shortened V by 0 bases and J by 4 bases, and 5 bases separated the two germline ends.

The V call is TRBV30, the J call TRBJ1-1; D might be TRBD1 (5 bases). Germline V gene lookup returns CDR1 GTSNPN and CDR2 SVGIG (reference sequence). This CDR3 is built from 13 residues. V lost 0 bases, J lost 5 bases, and 10 bases lay in between. CDR3 in amino acids: CAWSVGGETEAFF. The DNA of the CDR3 is TGTGCCTGGAGTGTTGGGGGGGAAACTGAAGCTTTCTTT.

CDR3 region: CASRGGAHNQPQHF. In DNA form, the CDR3 reads TGTGCCAGTAGGGGGGGAGCCCATAATCAGCCCCAGCATTTT. The chain employs TRBV19 and TRBJ1-5; perhaps TRBD1 as D (5 bases). Germline V gives CDR1 LNHDA, CDR2 SQIVND (reference sequence). CDR3 length: 14 residues. The ends were cut back, 6 bases at V and 4 bases at J, with 13 bases in the middle.

The chain combines TRBV29-1 with TRBJ1-2, with 7 bases lining up with TRBD1. This CDR3 contains 11 residues. V lost 3 bases, J lost 8 bases, and 3 bases stayed unmatched. CDR1 and CDR2 (germline): SQVTM, ANQGSEA. The CDR3, as DNA: TGCAGCGTTGATCAGGGGGACGGCTACACCTTC. Translation: CSVDQGDGYTF.

This clone came up a few times. Other DNA sequences within the sample encode an identical CDR3. The chain is built from TRBV29-1 and TRBJ2-7; D remains unclear. CDR3 size: 12 residues. Germline V CDR1 and CDR2: SQVTM, ANQGSEA. CDR3 protein: CSVLLPSYEQYF. The CDR3 nucleotides read TGCAGTGTCCTTTTGCCGTCCTACGAGCAGTACTTC.

This chain joins TRBV7-8 and TRBJ2-1; D call uncertain. V shed 5 bases and J shed 7 bases, with 6 bases lying between them. The CDR3 is 11 amino acids. Germline assignment: CDR1 SGHVS and CDR2 FQNEAQ. Here the CDR3 DNA reads TGTGCCAGCAGCCCCGGGAATGAGCAGTTCTTC. Translating it yields CASSPGNEQFF.

In regard to this clone: The junction shows a germline mismatch at one end, possibly a read error. The chain has TRBV29-1 and TRBJ1-1, with D hard to call. Germline lookup yields CDR1 SQVTM and CDR2 ANQGSEA. This CDR3 is 10 amino acids long. In nucleotides, the CDR3 is TGCAGCGTTGAAGGCCCGAAAGCTTCCTTT. Translated: CSVEGPKASF.

The V gene is TRBV5-1, the J gene TRBJ2-7; D is uncertain. The V end lost 1 base, the J end lost 1 base, and 9 bases lay between the germline ends. The CDR3 length is 14 residues. Germline loops: CDR1 SGHRS, CDR2 YFSETQ. The CDR3 DNA follows: TGCGCCAGCAGCTTGTCCGTACAATCCTACGAGCAGTACTTC. It encodes CASSLSVQSYEQYF.

The rearrangement uses TRBV27 and TRBJ2-2, with 7 bases identical to TRBD2. CDR1 is MNHEY and CDR2 is SMNVEV in the germline V gene (reference sequence). V lost 3 bases and J lost 7; bases outside the gene matches: 8. This CDR3 is built from 15 residues. The CDR3 region has the DNA TGTGCCAGCAGTTTGGAGAGCGGGGATCTCGGGGAGCTGTTTTTT. Protein product: CASSLESGDLGELFF.

V usage is TRBV9 and J usage is TRBJ1-1, with TRBD1 matching 9 bases. The CDR3 length is 13 residues. Trimming at V came to 2 bases and at J to 4 bases, leaving 0 bases not matched to a gene. Germline assignment: CDR1 SGDLS and CDR2 YYNGEE. DNA of the CDR3: TGTGCCAGCAGCGTGACAGGGGGCACTGAAGCTTTCTTT. It translates to CASSVTGGTEAFF.

The chain is built from TRBV30 and TRBJ1-2; 7 bases agree with TRBD1. The V gene end was trimmed by 1 base and the J gene end by 2 bases; junction bases not matched to a gene: 13. Per the germline V gene, CDR1 is GTSNPN and CDR2 is SVGIG (reference sequence). The CDR3 runs to 17 residues. CDR3 protein: CAWSGTGERAPNYGYTF. CDR3 coding DNA: TGTGCCTGGAGTGGAACAGGGGAAAGAGCCCCGAACTATGGCTACACCTTC. Full variable domain (rest looked up from reference TRBV30 and TRBJ1-2): SQTIHQWPATLVQPVGSPLSLECTVEGTSNPNLYWYRQAAGRGLQLLFYSVGIGQISSEVPQNLSASRPQDRQFILSSKKLLLSDSGFYLCAWSGTGERAPNYGYTFGSGTRLTVV.

V usage is TRBV30 and J usage is TRBJ1-1; D not resolved. Germline V CDR1 and CDR2: GTSNPN, SVGIG (reference sequence). The V end lost 4 bases, the J end lost 1 base, and 10 bases lay between the germline ends. The CDR3 runs to 13 residues. The CDR3 loop reads CAWKASWNTEAFF. The DNA of the CDR3 is TGTGCCTGGAAGGCCTCCTGGAACACTGAAGCTTTCTTT.

The J gene is TRBJ2-1, the V gene TRBV30; 11 bases line up with TRBD2. The J segment lost 4 bases and the V segment lost 4 bases, leaving 6 bases of the junction unmatched. The CDR3 is 15 amino acids. Germline V CDR1 and CDR2: GTSNPN, SVGIG (reference sequence). DNA for the CDR3: TGTGCCTGGATTACGGGGACTAGCGGATACAATGAGCAGTTCTTC. Residues: CAWITGTSGYNEQFF.

The rearrangement uses TRBV13 and TRBJ1-1, with D hard to call. The ends were cut back, 0 bases at V and 4 bases at J, with 15 bases in the middle. CDR3 length equals 16 residues. Germline CDR1 reads PRHDT; CDR2 reads FYEKMQ (reference sequence). CDR3 amino acids: CASSLGPREVVTEAFF. The CDR3 coding sequence is TGTGCCAGCAGCTTAGGCCCTCGTGAGGTGGTCACTGAAGCTTTCTTT.

V is TRBV7-8 and J is TRBJ2-3, with 7 nucleotides matching TRBD1. This CDR3 contains 19 residues. Losses at the gene ends were 2 bases for V and 0 bases for J; bases not matched to a gene: 14. Germline CDR1 reads SGHVS; CDR2 reads FQNEAQ. CDR3 bases: TGTGCCAGCAGCTTATTAAAGGGGTTGGGACAGCCCAGCACAGATACGCAGTATTTT. It yields the protein CASSLLKGLGQPSTDTQYF. The full variable domain, completed using reference TRBV7-8 and TRBJ2-3, is GAGVSQSPRYKVAKRGQDVALRCDPISGHVSLFWYQQALGQGPEFLTYFQNEAQLDKSGLPSDRFFAERPEGSVSTLKIQRTQQEDSAVYLCASSLLKGLGQPSTDTQYFGPGTRLTVL.

The chain is built from TRBV30 and TRBJ1-6; 12 bases agree with TRBD1. The CDR3 runs 15 residues. CDR1 and CDR2 from the germline V gene are GTSNPN and SVGIG (reference sequence). J gave up 12 bases and V 4 bases, and 10 bases lay outside the gene matches. CDR3 in DNA: TGTGCCTGGACCGGAGGGACAGGGGGCGCGGAACCCCTCCACTTT. Its translation: CAWTGGTGGAEPLHF.

The rearrangement links TRBV27 to TRBJ1-5; D not certain. Germline V gives CDR1 MNHEY, CDR2 SMNVEV (reference sequence). The V and J ends lost 5 bases and 2 bases respectively, with 16 bases between them. This CDR3 comprises 16 residues. For the CDR3, the DNA is TGTGCCAGCAGTCCCCTCGGGGTCCAGGGCAATCAGCCCCAGCATTTT. Translating it yields CASSPLGVQGNQPQHF.

J is TRBJ2-6 and V is TRBV7-2; D call uncertain. From germline, CDR1 is SGHTA and CDR2 FQGNSA. V shed 5 bases and J shed 3 bases, with 5 bases lying between them. The CDR3 runs 13 residues. CDR3 in amino acids: CASSLGGANVLTF. CDR3 nucleotide sequence: TGTGCCAGCAGCCTTGGTGGGGCCAACGTCCTGACTTTC.

This clone was counted once. V usage is TRBV29-1 and J usage is TRBJ2-3; 8 nucleotides match TRBD2. The CDR3 runs 13 residues. V lost 6 bases and J lost 2; bases outside the gene matches: 4. Looked up from germline, CDR1 is SQVTM and CDR2 is ANQGSEA. CDR3 sequence (DNA): TGCAGCGTCACGCGGGGGGTCACAGATACGCAGTATTTT. This sequence encodes CSVTRGVTDTQYF.

The chain combines TRBV13 with TRBJ2-7; no reliable D call. This CDR3 is built from 12 residues. Trimming stripped 0 bases from V and 5 bases from J, with 5 bases between. The germline V gene has CDR1 PRHDT and CDR2 FYEKMQ (reference sequence). CDR3: CASSLGVNEQYF. As DNA, the CDR3 is TGTGCCAGCAGCTTAGGCGTAAACGAGCAGTACTTC.

This clone has ten or more counts. This chain connects TRBV19 to TRBJ2-1, with TRBD2 as a possible D gene (6 bases). Trimming left V 3 bases short and J 4 bases short, with 13 bases between. Germline values: CDR1 LNHDA, CDR2 SQIVND (reference sequence). The CDR3 length is 15 residues. CDR3 sequence (DNA): TGTGCCAGTAGTATTGTTGTGGGGGGATACAATGAGCAGTTCTTC. Protein product: CASSIVVGGYNEQFF.

The chain uses TRBV19 and TRBJ1-5; 7 bases are shared with TRBD1. The V gene end was trimmed by 2 bases and the J gene end by 4 bases; junction bases not matched to a gene: 5. The CDR3 has 15 residues. Germline V gives CDR1 LNHDA, CDR2 SQIVND (reference sequence). The CDR3 region has the DNA TGTGCCAGTAGTATAAGTGGGACAGCAAATCAGCCCCAGCATTTT. Protein product: CASSISGTANQPQHF.

The chain recombines TRBV4-3 with TRBJ2-1; TRBD2 is a possible D gene (6 bases). The CDR3 has 16 residues. Germline CDR1 is LGHNA and CDR2 is YSLEER. The ends were cut back, 4 bases at V and 5 bases at J, with 18 bases in the middle. CDR3 amino acids: CASSRSLQGGHNEQFF. CDR3 coding DNA: TGCGCCAGCAGCCGTTCCCTGCAGGGAGGTCACAATGAGCAGTTCTTC.